The T cell receptor beta chain described here comes from a study of glioma-infiltrating T cells. The study's findings and limits: Above-expected tissue-blood divergence occurred in all gliomas, most in low-grade ones.

Amplification of TCR alpha and beta CDR3 regions from RNA used iRepertoire nested multiplex PCR. One-step reverse transcription and amplification started from approximately 100-400 ng of tissue mRNA or PBMC total RNA. Each CDR3 protein gets one entry after TCRdb re-called the multiplex PCR reads with MiXCR. The sample holds 17,000 or so distinct CDR3 sequences; 58% are singletons and the top ten take around two fifths. Details on this clonotype: What it binds is unknown.

From germline, CDR1 is DFQATT and CDR2 SNEGSKA (reference sequence). The length of the CDR3 is 13 residues. V shed 8 bases and J shed 0 bases, with 12 bases lying between them. Input material: glioma tissue, nonneoplastic brain tissue, or PBMCs (not recorded which). This chain uses TRBV20-1 with TRBJ2-3; no firm D call. The clonotype was recovered from a human donor with low-grade glioma or glioblastoma, undergoing nonglioma brain surgery, or in good health (not recorded which). The CDR3 coding sequence is TGCAGTACTACCAGGCCCAGCACAGATACGCAGTATTTT. This gives the protein CSTTRPSTDTQYF.